Sequencing of this T cell receptor (beta chain) was carried out in a study of shared clonotypes between healthy human individuals. V lost 3 bases to trimming and J lost 2 bases, with 23 bases between them. CDR1 is MGHRA and CDR2 is YSYEKL in the germline V gene. The CDR3 totals 18 residues. Here immunoSEQ multiplex PCR was the method, and the copy in TCRdb shows in-frame clones only, minus some. The sample contains about 2.4 million clones, 93% of which appear only once. Concerning this clone itself: No antigen is known for it.

Study-wide results and caveats: Approximately 5.4% of naive CD4 clonotypes were common to several donors. An effect of sequencing depth on clonotype sharing among donors was expected. Sampling covered nothing but blood. Tissue TCR repertoires likely differ from those found in blood.

The J gene is TRBJ2-7, the V gene TRBV4-1; possible D gene TRBD2, 6 bases. The origin of this receptor is a man aged 18 to 30 in good health. Some clones in this sample may be carry-over from other donors' samples. Sample: naive CD4+ T cells from PBMCs. Subset in this sample: CD45RA+ positively selected. The CDR3 nucleotides read TGCGCCAGCAGCCACTCAGTCGGGAGTACTGCTCGTCCCTACGAGCAGTACTTC. Residues: CASSHSVGSTARPYEQYF.